Listed below are T cell receptor beta chains from one sample, sequenced in a study of neurological immune-mediated disorders. Each CDR3 protein gets one entry after TCRdb re-called the 5' RACE reads with MiXCR. The data contain roughly 32,000 distinct CDR3 sequences, roughly 15% of them seen just once; the ten biggest clones take up 27%. The sequencing input was PBMCs. The receptors stem from a man in his 70s in good health. The CDR3 runs from the conserved cysteine through the conserved F or W. The order of the fields is CDR3 DNA, CDR3 protein, clone size, V gene, D gene, J gene. The D gene is left open where the match is weak. Where a row states a size, it is once, few, many or the class of an expanded clone; other rows omit it.

TGTGCCAGCAGCTTAGACGTCCAGACCCAGTACTTC,CASSLDVQTQYF,.,TRBV7-9,.,TRBJ2-5
TGCGCCAGCAGCTATTCAGAGGGGAACACTGAAGCTTTCTTT,CASSYSEGNTEAFF,many,TRBV5-1,.,TRBJ1-1
TGTGCCAGCAGTTTCGCCGCAGTTTATTACACCTTC,CASSFAAVYYTF,many,TRBV12-3/TRBV12-4,.,TRBJ1-2
TGTGCCAGCAGTCCGAGGTCGGGACAGCCGAGCGGGCAGCCCCAGCATTTT,CASSPRSGQPSGQPQHF,many,TRBV12-3/TRBV12-4,TRBD1,TRBJ1-5
TGCAGTGCCCGCGGGGACCATAAAGAGACCCAGTACTTC,CSARGDHKETQYF,many,TRBV20-1,.,TRBJ2-5
TGTGCCAGCAGCCTAGCGACAGCTAACTATGGCTACACCTTC,CASSLATANYGYTF,.,TRBV11-2,.,TRBJ1-2
TGCAGTGAGAGCGGGGGGGCAGTGAATGAGCAGTTCTTC,CSESGGAVNEQFF,many,TRBV20-1,TRBD2,TRBJ2-1
TGTGCCAGCAGCGGTCGAGGGAAGCTGCTTTTT,CASSGRGKLLF,.,TRBV13,.,TRBJ2-2
TGTGCCAGCAGCTTGGCCGGGACAGGGTTATTCGGGGAGCTGTTTTTT,CASSLAGTGLFGELFF,many,TRBV7-2,TRBD1,TRBJ2-2
TGCAGCGTCAAGATCACAGGGGATGGGGGCACTGAAGCTTTCTTT,CSVKITGDGGTEAFF,many,TRBV29-1,TRBD1,TRBJ1-1
TGTGCCAGCAGCTTAGACAGCGGATATGGCTACACCTTC,CASSLDSGYGYTF,many,TRBV7-2,.,TRBJ1-2
TGTGCCAGCTCACCGTCGGGACAGGGAGGCAATCAGCCCCAGCATTTT,CASSPSGQGGNQPQHF,many,TRBV18,TRBD1,TRBJ1-5
TGTGCCAGCAGTGACGGGGGGAAGCAGTTCTTC,CASSDGGKQFF,.,TRBV2,TRBD2,TRBJ2-1
TGCGCCAGCAGCGCACGGGACCTCTACAATGAGCAGTTCTTC,CASSARDLYNEQFF,many,TRBV4-1,.,TRBJ2-1
TGTGCCAGCAGCAGATTCGGGGCAGGGGATAATAATTCACCCCTCCACTTT,CASSRFGAGDNNSPLHF,many,TRBV11-2,.,TRBJ1-6
TGTGCCAGCAGTGCCTACGGGTTAGAGACCCAGTACTTC,CASSAYGLETQYF,many,TRBV12-3/TRBV12-4,.,TRBJ2-5
TGCAGTGCTAGAGATAAACGACAGGGGGCTTTTAACACCGGGGAGCTGTTTTTT,CSARDKRQGAFNTGELFF,.,TRBV20-1,TRBD1,TRBJ2-2
TGTGCCACCAGTGATCTAGGGACAGGGAGAGACACCGGGGAGCTGTTTTTT,CATSDLGTGRDTGELFF,few,TRBV24-1,TRBD1,TRBJ2-2
TGCAGCGTTGCTGGACTGGGGACAGTAGCCTACGAGCAGTACTTC,CSVAGLGTVAYEQYF,many,TRBV29-1,TRBD1,TRBJ2-7
TGCAGTGCTCGCCGGGTTAGGTCCGGGGAGCTGTTTTTT,CSARRVRSGELFF,few,TRBV20-1,.,TRBJ2-2
TGTGCCAGCAGTTTATCGGGGGACGTCGAGCAGTACTTC,CASSLSGDVEQYF,medium-sized,TRBV27,.,TRBJ2-7
TGTGCCAGCAGCTTCGGACAACACGGCGAGCAGTACTTC,CASSFGQHGEQYF,many,TRBV7-2,.,TRBJ2-7
TGCGCCAGCAGTCGAGCTTACCAAGAGACCCAGTACTTC,CASSRAYQETQYF,many,TRBV5-1,.,TRBJ2-5
TGTGCCATCAGTGAATTTGATCCGGGTCGGGATGAGCAGTTCTTC,CAISEFDPGRDEQFF,many,TRBV10-3,.,TRBJ2-1
TGCGCCAGCAGCTTGGCCGGGACAGGGGCAGATACGCAGTATTTT,CASSLAGTGADTQYF,many,TRBV5-1,TRBD1,TRBJ2-3
TGCAGTGCTAGCCCAATCCAGGGTACTGGGGCCAACGTCCTGACTTTC,CSASPIQGTGANVLTF,many,TRBV20-1,.,TRBJ2-6
TGTGCCAGCAGTCTGGGACTTCCCGAGGACTATGGCTACACCTTC,CASSLGLPEDYGYTF,many,TRBV28,.,TRBJ1-2
TGTGCCATCACCCCCAGCGGGGTTATGGGGGACGAGCAGTACTTC,CAITPSGVMGDEQYF,many,TRBV10-3,TRBD2,TRBJ2-7
TGCAGTGCTAAGACTAGCGGGAACACCGGGGAGCTGTTTTTT,CSAKTSGNTGELFF,many,TRBV20-1,TRBD2,TRBJ2-2
TGTGCCAGCAGTGAGACTCCGGGGGTTGGAGAGACCCAGTACTTC,CASSETPGVGETQYF,many,TRBV6-1,.,TRBJ2-5
TGCAGTGCCCACCAGAGGGGCGGAATCGACGAGCAGTACTTC,CSAHQRGGIDEQYF,many,TRBV20-1,.,TRBJ2-7
TGTGCCAGCACCGCGGGGCGAACCTCTGGGGCCAACGTCCTGACTTTC,CASTAGRTSGANVLTF,many,TRBV6-5,.,TRBJ2-6
TGCAGTGCTAGTCTAGCGGGGGGCCGTCGAAATGAGCAGTTCTTC,CSASLAGGRRNEQFF,many,TRBV20-1,TRBD2,TRBJ2-1
TGCGCCAGCAGCGAAGGACAGGTCCTCGAGCAGAACTTC,CASSEGQVLEQNF,.,TRBV5-1,TRBD1,TRBJ2-7
TGCGCCAGCAGCCCTCGACAGAGTCGGGAGACCCAGTACTTC,CASSPRQSRETQYF,many,TRBV5-1,.,TRBJ2-5
TGTGCCAGCTCACCCGGACAGGGTTATGGCTACACCTTC,CASSPGQGYGYTF,many,TRBV18,TRBD1,TRBJ1-2
TGTGCCAGCAGCTGGGACAGGGTGACTGAAGCTTTCTTT,CASSWDRVTEAFF,many,TRBV5-6,TRBD1,TRBJ1-1
TGTGCCAGCAGCGCCTGGGACAGGACCACCGGGGAGCTGTTTTTT,CASSAWDRTTGELFF,many,TRBV5-6,TRBD1,TRBJ2-2
TGTGCCAGCTCACCAGATCAGACACAGGATACGCAGTATTTT,CASSPDQTQDTQYF,many,TRBV18,.,TRBJ2-3
TGTGCCAGCAGCCCGCGCCTGACAGGTCAAGAGACCCAGTACTTC,CASSPRLTGQETQYF,many,TRBV7-2,.,TRBJ2-5
TGTGCCAGCAGCGGACGGGGTACCGGGGACACCATATATTTT,CASSGRGTGDTIYF,medium-sized,TRBV9,.,TRBJ1-3
TGTGCCAGCAGCTTTCCCCTGGGGGACCGTAATGAGCAGTTCTTC,CASSFPLGDRNEQFF,many,TRBV7-9,.,TRBJ2-1
TGCAGCGTTGACCGCAGGGGCACAGATACGCAGTATTTT,CSVDRRGTDTQYF,many,TRBV29-1,.,TRBJ2-3
TGTGCCAGCAGCCCCCAGGGAGGGGTCCTCACTGAAGCTTTCTTT,CASSPQGGVLTEAFF,many,TRBV9,.,TRBJ1-1
TGTGCCAGCAGTCTCGCACGACAGGAGATCTACGAGCAGTACTTC,CASSLARQEIYEQYF,many,TRBV27,.,TRBJ2-7
TGTGCCAGCAGCTTAAAAGGGGGGACGAGCTCCTACGAGCAGTACTTC,CASSLKGGTSSYEQYF,many,TRBV7-2,.,TRBJ2-7
TGCGCCAGCAGTGAGTCCCGGGGGGCTGGGACAGATACGCAGTATTTT,CASSESRGAGTDTQYF,.,TRBV10-1,.,TRBJ2-3
TGTGCCATCAGTGAGTCGGGACAGGGCCTTCTCGGGCTGTTTTTT,CAISESGQGLLGLFF,many,TRBV10-3,TRBD1,TRBJ1-4
TGCAGTGCTAGAGACCCGGGGGGGCCTTCCACAGATACGCAGTATTTT,CSARDPGGPSTDTQYF,many,TRBV20-1,TRBD2,TRBJ2-3
TGTGCCATCAGTGACTTCTCGGCAGGCGAAGCTTTCTTT,CAISDFSAGEAFF,many,TRBV10-3,.,TRBJ1-1
TGCGCCAGCAGCTTGCAGGGTCCCAACTCTGGAAACACCATATATTTT,CASSLQGPNSGNTIYF,many,TRBV5-1,.,TRBJ1-3
TGCGCCAGCAGCTTGGGGCCAGGGGGTAGTAAAACTGAAGCTTTCTTT,CASSLGPGGSKTEAFF,many,TRBV5-1,TRBD1,TRBJ1-1
TGCAGTGCGGGAAAAGGAGGAGGGAACACTGAAGCTTTCTTT,CSAGKGGGNTEAFF,many,TRBV20-1,.,TRBJ1-1
TGTGCCACCAGTGATAATCTACCCGAGCAGTTCTTC,CATSDNLPEQFF,few,TRBV24-1,.,TRBJ2-1
TGCGCCAGCAGCCGGCTGGGGACTAGCGGGGGGGAAGAGACCCAGTACTTC,CASSRLGTSGGEETQYF,many,TRBV5-1,TRBD2,TRBJ2-5